This TCR beta chain was obtained from a study of shared clonotypes between healthy human individuals. As handled by the study authors: Because ImmunoSEQ provided only junction sequences with no quality scores, the filtering differed. Sequencing used immunoSEQ multiplex PCR; TCRdb keeps in-frame clones, though not all of them. V and J calls plus clone size are reproduced from that table; the DNA served to infer D and trimming. Of more than 450,000 clones detected, 79% appear once; the ten largest clones hold under 15%. In its sample, this clone was seen a few times. The identical CDR3 is also encoded by other nucleotide sequences in the sample. For unsorted samples, genomic DNA was extracted from around 88 million PBMCs. This CDR3 region has 13 residues. Trimming shortened V by 0 bases and J by 0 bases, and 3 bases separated the two germline ends. Germline CDR1 is SGHRS and CDR2 is YFSETQ.

The rearrangement uses TRBV5-1 and TRBJ1-1; no clear D gene. The sequencing sample was made of PBMCs. The sequence derives from a woman in her forties in good health. Some clones in this sample may be carry-over from other donors' samples. Here the CDR3 DNA reads TGCGCCAGCAGCTTGGGGGTGAACACTGAAGCTTTCTTT. The encoded protein is CASSLGVNTEAFF. The entire variable domain, with the rest obtained from reference TRBV5-1 and TRBJ1-1, is as follows: KAGVTQTPRYLIKTRGQQVTLSCSPISGHRSVSWYQQTPGQGLQFLFEYFSETQRNKGNFPGRFSGRQFSNSRSEMNVSTLELGDSALYLCASSLGVNTEAFFGQGTRLTVV.